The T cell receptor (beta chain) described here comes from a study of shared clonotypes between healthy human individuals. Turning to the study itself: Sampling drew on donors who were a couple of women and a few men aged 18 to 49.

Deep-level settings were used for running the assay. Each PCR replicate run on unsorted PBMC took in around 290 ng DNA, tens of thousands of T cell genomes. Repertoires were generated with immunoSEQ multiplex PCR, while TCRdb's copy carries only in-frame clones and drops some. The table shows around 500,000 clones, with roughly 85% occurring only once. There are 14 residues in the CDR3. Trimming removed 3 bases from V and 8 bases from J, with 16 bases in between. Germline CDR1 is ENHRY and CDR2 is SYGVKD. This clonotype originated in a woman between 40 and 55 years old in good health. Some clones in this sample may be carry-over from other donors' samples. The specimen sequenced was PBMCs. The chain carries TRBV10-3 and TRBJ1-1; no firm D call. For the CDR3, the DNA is TGTGCCATCAGTGAACCGGGCAGAGCCACCGAAGCTTTCTTT. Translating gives CAISEPGRATEAFF.